These 9 T cell receptor beta chains share one sample of origin, sequenced in a study of blood T cell repertoires in COVID-19. Assay used: immunoSEQ multiplex PCR; TCRdb lists only in-frame clones, some missing. Among about 330,000 clones listed, more than 90% were seen once. The sequencing input was PBMCs or T cells enriched from blood (not recorded which). The origin of the receptors is a woman in her 30s who had recovered from COVID-19.

The CDR3 here is CAWSVGGYTDTQYF. The CDR3 nucleotides are TGTGCCTGGAGTGTTGGAGGGTACACAGATACGCAGTATTTT. This rearrangement joins TRBV30 to TRBJ2-3; D possibly corresponds to TRBD2 (6 bases). The CDR3 loop spans 14 amino acids. Per the germline V gene, CDR1 is GTSNPN and CDR2 is SVGIG (reference sequence). Deletions cut 0 bases from V and 2 bases from J, with 9 bases between. The variable domain in full, completed from reference TRBV30 and TRBJ2-3, reads SQTIHQWPATLVQPVGSPLSLECTVEGTSNPNLYWYRQAAGRGLQLLFYSVGIGQISSEVPQNLSASRPQDRQFILSSKKLLLSDSGFYLCAWSVGGYTDTQYFGPGTRLTVL.

The chain combines TRBV27 with TRBJ2-2; D call uncertain. In germline, CDR1 is MNHEY, CDR2 SMNVEV (reference sequence). This CDR3 region has 12 residues. V was clipped by 3 bases and J by 7 bases, with 6 bases between them. The CDR3 nucleotides are TGTGCCAGCAGTTTGACAATCGGGGAGCTGTTTTTT. This translates into CASSLTIGELFF.

Comments on this clone: The germline gene is not matched at one end of the junction; a read error may be the cause. This chain links TRBV7-7 with TRBJ2-2; 9 bases line up with TRBD1. Looked up from germline, CDR1 is SSHAT and CDR2 is FNYEAQ (reference sequence). The CDR3 runs 16 residues. CDR3 sequence: CASSTRTGVSTGELFF. CDR3 nucleotides: TGTGCTAGCAGCACCCGGACAGGGGTCAGCACCGGGGAGCTGTTTTTT.

The rearrangement joins TRBV24-1 to TRBJ2-7; a weak D match, TRBD1 (5 bases). This CDR3 has 16 residues. Germline CDR1 is KGHDR and CDR2 is SFDVKD. Trimming shortened V by 5 bases and J by 1 base, and 17 bases separated the two germline ends. CDR3 sequence: CATSASPPAGSYEQYF. The DNA for the CDR3 is TGTGCCACCAGTGCCTCGCCCCCCGCAGGGTCCTACGAGCAGTACTTC.

This CDR3 is CASSWTGSGTEAFF. The CDR3 nucleotides read TGTGCCAGCAGCTGGACAGGTTCGGGTACTGAAGCTTTCTTT. V is TRBV6-6 and J is TRBJ1-1, with TRBD1 identical over 7 bases. J was trimmed by 5 bases and V by 6 bases; bases with no gene match: 9. The CDR3 has 14 residues. The germline V gene has CDR1 MNHNY and CDR2 SVGAGI (reference sequence).

V gene TRBV4-1 combines with J gene TRBJ2-3; 9 nucleotides match TRBD2. Looked up from germline, CDR1 is MGHRA and CDR2 is YSYEKL. CDR3 length: 15 amino acids. The V gene end was trimmed by 4 bases and the J gene end by 3 bases; junction bases not matched to a gene: 5. The CDR3: CASSPLAGETDTQYF. CDR3 coding DNA: TGCGCCAGCAGCCCATTAGCGGGGGAGACAGATACGCAGTATTTT.

The chain carries TRBV30 and TRBJ1-1; D might be TRBD1 (5 bases). The ends were cut back, 4 bases at V and 1 base at J, with 10 bases in the middle. The CDR3 has 13 residues. CDR1 is GTSNPN, CDR2 SVGIG, per germline (reference sequence). DNA for the CDR3: TGTGCCTGGAACCGTCAGGGGAACACTGAAGCTTTCTTT. It translates to CAWNRQGNTEAFF.

This clone was recorded only once. Here the CDR3 reads CASSFGTGHYEQYF. The CDR3 DNA reads TGTGCCAGCAGTTTCGGGACAGGCCACTACGAGCAGTACTTC. The gene calls are TRBV27 and TRBJ2-7, with 8 bases that match TRBD1. Per germline, CDR1 MNHEY and CDR2 SMNVEV (reference sequence). The CDR3 sequence is 14 residues long. Germline trimming cut 3 bases from V and 3 bases from J; bases unmatched to any gene: 4.

The rearrangement links TRBV6-2 or TRBV6-3 to TRBJ2-1; 7 bases are a match to TRBD2. This CDR3 contains 15 residues. V was clipped by 6 bases and J by 1 base; unmatched bases: 6. The V gene's germline CDR1 is MNHEY and CDR2 SVGEGT. The CDR3 here is CASSRPGGSYNEQFF. CDR3 nucleotide sequence: TGTGCCAGCAGCCGCCCGGGGGGTTCCTACAATGAGCAGTTCTTC.